This T cell receptor beta chain emerged from a study of molecular identifiers for immune sequencing clone quantification. Germline V gene lookup returns CDR1 SNHLY and CDR2 FYNNEI. The CDR3 totals 15 residues. The V end was cut by 2 bases, the J end by 3 bases, with 14 bases between. TCRdb re-derived calls from the PCR reads in MiXCR, one entry per CDR3 protein. This sample has approximately 630,000 distinct CDR3 sequences; around 25% occur once, and the top ten carry 0.6% to 0.9%. This clonotype was detected many times. The chain joins TRBV2 to TRBJ2-7; D remains ambiguous. Material: naive CD8+ T cells from blood, with Jurkat cell RNA spiked in. Noted subset: FACS-sorted CD8+CD4-CCR7+CD45RA+ naive T cells. The sequence derives from a human donor in good health. Some libraries in this study had Jurkat cell RNA spiked in. The DNA of the CDR3 is TGTGCCAGCAGTGAATCCCAGACACCGAACTACGAGCAGTACTTC. This encodes CASSESQTPNYEQYF.